Below are 27 T cell receptor beta chains sequenced from a single sample in a study of blood T cell repertoires in COVID-19. Some clones are missing from TCRdb's copy, which holds only in-frame ones; the method was immunoSEQ multiplex PCR. The sample shows 90,000 to 150,000 clones, approximately 90% of them seen only once. What was sequenced was peripheral blood. These receptor sequences come from a human donor with acute or convalescent COVID-19. The donor label of this sample is uncertain.

The chain links TRBV18 to TRBJ2-3, with 7 bases lining up with TRBD2. The CDR3 loop spans 14 amino acids. With 1 base clipped from V and 6 bases from J, the junction kept 4 bases outside the gene matches. Germline V CDR1 and CDR2: KGHSH, LQKENI. The CDR3 here is CASSPLTSRDTQYF. The CDR3 DNA follows: TGTGCCAGCTCACCACTGACTAGCCGGGATACGCAGTATTTT.

The J gene is TRBJ1-1, the V gene TRBV10-3, with a weak D call TRBD1 (6 bases). The CDR3 covers 13 residues. Trimming took 3 bases from V and 4 from J, leaving 9 bases between them. The germline V gene has CDR1 ENHRY and CDR2 SYGVKD. CDR3 bases: TGTGCCATCAGTGAACGACAGGTCACTGAAGCTTTCTTT. Its protein is CAISERQVTEAFF.

This chain joins TRBV4-1 and TRBJ2-4, with 9 bases lining up with TRBD2. The junction had 29 bases not matched to a gene; V was cut back by 2 bases and J by 9 bases. The CDR3 loop spans 22 amino acids. CDR1 is MGHRA, CDR2 YSYEKL, per germline. The CDR3 DNA reads as TGCGCCAGCAGCCAACACCACAGGGTAGCGGGGGCACAAACCAATAGCCATGTCATTCAGTACTTC. Translation gives CASSQHHRVAGAQTNSHVIQYF.

This clone appeared once. V usage is TRBV18 and J usage is TRBJ1-2, with 8 bases aligning to TRBD1. Unmatched junction bases numbered 6, after V lost 3 bases and J lost 3 bases. CDR1 KGHSH and CDR2 LQKENI come from the germline V gene. This CDR3 is built from 15 residues. For the CDR3, the DNA is TGTGCCAGCTCACCCCAGGGGGCGCCGGACTATGGCTACACCTTC. Its protein product is CASSPQGAPDYGYTF.

This clone was seen only once. The gene calls are TRBV5-1 and TRBJ1-1; 8 positions agree with TRBD1. This CDR3 is built from 14 residues. Trimming at V came to 1 base and at J to 4 bases, leaving 3 bases not matched to a gene. Germline loops: CDR1 SGHRS, CDR2 YFSETQ. The CDR3 is CASSLFGQGTEAFF. CDR3 bases: TGCGCCAGCAGCTTGTTCGGACAGGGCACTGAAGCTTTCTTT. Based on the CDR3 plus reference TRBV5-1 and TRBJ1-1, the full variable domain is KAGVTQTPRYLIKTRGQQVTLSCSPISGHRSVSWYQQTPGQGLQFLFEYFSETQRNKGNFPGRFSGRQFSNSRSEMNVSTLELGDSALYLCASSLFGQGTEAFFGQGTRLTVV.

The rearrangement uses TRBV28 and TRBJ2-3, with D perhaps TRBD2 (5 bases). In germline, CDR1 is MDHEN, CDR2 SYDVKM. Trimming stripped 9 bases from V and 0 bases from J, with 28 bases between. This CDR3 is built from 19 residues. The CDR3: CASKGTRGQKQPSTDTQYF. The CDR3 DNA reads as TGTGCCAGTAAGGGAACTCGGGGTCAAAAGCAACCTAGCACAGATACGCAGTATTTT. Drawing the rest from reference TRBV28 and TRBJ2-3, the complete variable domain is DVKVTQSSRYLVKRTGEKVFLECVQDMDHENMFWYRQDPGLGLRLIYFSYDVKMKEKGDIPEGYSVSREKKERFSLILESASTNQTSMYLCASKGTRGQKQPSTDTQYFGPGTRLTVL.

This clone was found a few times. V and J are TRBV12-3 or TRBV12-4 and TRBJ2-5; the D gene is possibly TRBD2 (5 bases). Trimming took 8 bases from V and 3 from J, leaving 13 bases between them. The CDR3 extends over 13 amino acids. The CDR3 nucleotides are TGTGCCAGCGGACTTGGCAGAAAAGAGACCCAGTACTTC. Its translation: CASGLGRKETQYF.

V and J are TRBV28 and TRBJ2-5; a possible D gene is TRBD2 (5 bases). The CDR3 runs 16 residues. V lost 5 bases and J 5 bases, leaving 21 bases between the germline ends. Per germline, CDR1 MDHEN and CDR2 SYDVKM. In DNA, the CDR3 is TGTGCCAGCAGTCCCCCAATTGCGGCGGGTAGGGAGACCCAGTACTTC. This translates into CASSPPIAAGRETQYF. Complete variable domain (other parts from reference TRBV28 and TRBJ2-5): DVKVTQSSRYLVKRTGEKVFLECVQDMDHENMFWYRQDPGLGLRLIYFSYDVKMKEKGDIPEGYSVSREKKERFSLILESASTNQTSMYLCASSPPIAAGRETQYFGPGTRLLVL.

This chain connects TRBV6-5 to TRBJ2-7, with 8 bases fitting TRBD1. The germline gives CDR1 MNHEY, CDR2 SVGAGI. CDR3 size: 14 residues. With V trimmed by 7 bases and J by 6 bases, 11 bases remained unmatched. CDR3 nucleotides: TGTGCCAGCACCTCCGGGACAGGCAATCTCGAGCAGTACTTC. Protein product: CASTSGTGNLEQYF.

The V and J genes are TRBV29-1 and TRBJ2-2, with a weak D call TRBD1 (6 bases). V was shortened by 7 bases and J by 6 bases, with 12 bases between the two germline ends. This CDR3 has 12 amino acids. CDR1 and CDR2 from the germline V gene are SQVTM and ANQGSEA. The CDR3 nucleotides are TGCAGCGGTGGACAGCCACCCGGGGAGCTGTTTTTT. Its protein is CSGGQPPGELFF.

This clone showed up just once. The V gene is TRBV6-5, the J gene TRBJ2-6; D is possibly TRBD1 (5 bases). The CDR3 sequence is 15 residues long. Per the germline V gene, CDR1 is MNHEY and CDR2 is SVGAGI. V was pared by 6 bases and J by 4 bases, with 13 bases between. The CDR3 DNA reads TGTGCCAGCAGGGGGCTAGTTTCCGGGGCCAACGTCCTGACTTTC. As protein: CASRGLVSGANVLTF.

J is TRBJ2-1 and V is TRBV19, with D possibly TRBD1 on 6 matching bases. Germline loops: CDR1 LNHDA, CDR2 SQIVND (reference sequence). Trimming cost V 5 bases and J 4 bases, with 15 bases left between them. CDR3 length equals 15 residues. The CDR3 DNA is TGTGCCAGTAGTCAACAGGGATGGGGGTACAATGAGCAGTTCTTC. Amino acid sequence: CASSQQGWGYNEQFF.

This clone appeared once. The rearrangement links TRBV6-5 to TRBJ1-6; no firm D call. CDR1 is MNHEY and CDR2 is SVGAGI in the germline V gene. V lost 0 bases to trimming and J lost 9 bases, with 9 bases between them. CDR3 size: 14 residues. The CDR3 DNA is TGTGCCAGCAGTTACTCAGTTCCTAGTTCACCCCTCCACTTT. Protein: CASSYSVPSSPLHF.

The gene calls are TRBV6-6 and TRBJ1-2; tentative D call: TRBD1 (6 bases). Germline-derived CDR1 and CDR2 are MNHNY and SVGAGI (reference sequence). V was pared by 4 bases and J by 2 bases, with 8 bases between. This CDR3 region has 13 residues. The DNA of the CDR3 is TGTGCCAGCAGTTCGACAGGAAACTATGGCTACACCTTC. Protein sequence: CASSSTGNYGYTF.

V usage is TRBV12-2 and J usage is TRBJ2-5; the table gives TRBD2 as D, unverified against the DNA. TRBV12-2 has pseudogene status. This CDR3 spans 16 amino acids. The CDR3, as DNA: TGTGCAAGTCGCTTTATTACTAGCGGCCACCAAGAGACCCAGTACTTC. This sequence encodes CASRFITSGHQETQYF.

V gene TRBV3-1 (or the pseudogene TRBV3-2) combines with J gene TRBJ1-1; D call uncertain. The CDR3 runs to 14 residues. Trimming took off 1 base at V and 1 base at J, with 7 bases between the two ends. Germline CDR1 and CDR2: LGHDT and YNNKEL (reference sequence). CDR3 bases: TGTGCCAGCAGCCAAGCACACCAGAACACTGAAGCTTTCTTT. Encoded protein: CASSQAHQNTEAFF.

The chain uses TRBV5-4 and TRBJ2-1; D possibly corresponds to TRBD2 (5 bases). CDR3 length: 15 residues. The germline gives CDR1 SGHNT, CDR2 YYREEE (reference sequence). V was pared by 2 bases and J by 0 bases, with 9 bases between. CDR3 amino acids: CASSLAASSYNEQFF. CDR3 in DNA: TGTGCCAGCAGCTTAGCGGCTAGCTCCTACAATGAGCAGTTCTTC. The full variable domain, in which reference TRBV5-4 and TRBJ2-1 provide the parts outside the CDR3, is ETGVTQSPTHLIKTRGQQVTLRCSSQSGHNTVSWYQQALGQGPQFIFQYYREEENGRGNFPPRFSGLQFPNYSSELNVNALELDDSALYLCASSLAASSYNEQFFGPGTRLTVL.

The CDR3 loop reads CASSYEGEAFF. Written as DNA, the CDR3 is TGTGCCAGCAGTTACGAGGGTGAAGCTTTCTTT. V is TRBV6-2 or TRBV6-3 and J is TRBJ1-1; no definite D call. The germline V and J ends were trimmed by 2 bases and 7 bases, with 5 bases remaining between them. Germline CDR1 reads MNHEY; CDR2 reads SVGEGT. The CDR3 has 11 residues.

This chain uses TRBV27 with TRBJ1-1; possibly TRBD1 for D (5 bases). The V gene's germline CDR1 is MNHEY and CDR2 SMNVEV (reference sequence). V dropped 7 bases and J dropped 5 bases, with 14 bases sitting between them. The CDR3 consists of 13 residues. In nucleotides, the CDR3 is TGTGCCAGCACCTATGGGAGGGGAACTGAAGCTTTCTTT. It translates to CASTYGRGTEAFF.

The chain couples TRBV4-3 to TRBJ1-4; 7 positions match TRBD1. V dropped 4 bases and J dropped 5; count of bases not matched to a gene: 7. CDR1 is LGHNA, CDR2 YSLEER, per germline. The CDR3 length is 15 residues. CDR3 nucleotide sequence: TGCGCCAGCAGCCCCTTAGGACAGGCGAATGAAAAACTGTTTTTT. Its protein product is CASSPLGQANEKLFF.

V is TRBV9 and J is TRBJ2-1; D may be TRBD2 (5 bases). The germline V gene has CDR1 SGDLS and CDR2 YYNGEE. Trimming removed 0 bases from V and 6 bases from J, with 7 bases in between. The CDR3 is 13 amino acids. The DNA for the CDR3 is TGTGCCAGCAGCGTAGGTAGCGCCAATGAGCAGTTCTTC. Amino acid sequence: CASSVGSANEQFF.

The chain uses TRBV6-6 and TRBJ2-7, with D possibly TRBD1 on 6 matching bases. Trimming shortened V by 0 bases and J by 6 bases, and 15 bases separated the two germline ends. The germline V gene encodes CDR1 MNHNY and CDR2 SVGAGI (reference sequence). CDR3 size: 15 residues. The CDR3 sequence: CASSYSGQTQGEQYF. In nucleotides, the CDR3 is TGTGCCAGCAGTTACTCCGGACAGACCCAGGGCGAGCAGTACTTC.

The chain couples TRBV7-9 to TRBJ2-1; maybe TRBD1 (6 bases). V was trimmed by 3 bases and J by 9 bases, leaving 15 bases between them. This CDR3 region has 14 residues. From germline, CDR1 is SEHNR and CDR2 FQNEAQ (reference sequence). The CDR3 coding sequence is TGTGCCAGCAGCTTCAGGGGATCCTCGGGTGAGCAGTTCTTC. Translated: CASSFRGSSGEQFF.

The rearrangement uses TRBV29-1 and TRBJ2-7; the D gene is possibly TRBD2 (5 bases). V lost 4 bases to trimming and J lost 0 bases, with 13 bases between them. Germline-derived CDR1 and CDR2 are SQVTM and ANQGSEA. The CDR3 is made up of 14 amino acids. Here the CDR3 DNA reads TGCAGCGTTGCAATCCTAGAGGGCTCCTACGAGCAGTACTTC. This sequence encodes CSVAILEGSYEQYF.

This sequence joins TRBV27 and TRBJ2-3; 9 bases align to TRBD1. The CDR3 is 13 residues long. Germline V CDR1 and CDR2: MNHEY, SMNVEV (reference sequence). Losses at the gene ends were 5 bases for V and 13 bases for J; bases not matched to a gene: 10. The CDR3 region is CASSTTGQGGEYF. The CDR3 DNA is TGTGCCAGCAGTACAACGGGACAGGGAGGGGAGTATTTT.

The chain is built from TRBV30 and TRBJ2-2, with a tentative D call TRBD2 (6 bases). The CDR3 extends over 15 amino acids. The germline V and J ends were trimmed by 1 base and 7 bases, with 16 bases remaining between them. Germline-derived CDR1 and CDR2 are GTSNPN and SVGIG (reference sequence). The CDR3 loop is CAWSAPGVLLGELFF. Written as DNA, the CDR3 is TGTGCCTGGAGTGCCCCGGGGGTCTTACTCGGGGAGCTGTTTTTT.

The chain recombines TRBV28 with TRBJ1-1; 8 nucleotides line up with TRBD1. CDR3 length equals 14 residues. V lost 4 bases and J lost 11; bases outside the gene matches: 12. CDR1 and CDR2 from the germline V gene are MDHEN and SYDVKM. CDR3: CASSSGQGARRAFF. The CDR3 coding sequence is TGTGCCAGCAGTTCCGGACAGGGCGCGCGCAGGGCTTTCTTT.